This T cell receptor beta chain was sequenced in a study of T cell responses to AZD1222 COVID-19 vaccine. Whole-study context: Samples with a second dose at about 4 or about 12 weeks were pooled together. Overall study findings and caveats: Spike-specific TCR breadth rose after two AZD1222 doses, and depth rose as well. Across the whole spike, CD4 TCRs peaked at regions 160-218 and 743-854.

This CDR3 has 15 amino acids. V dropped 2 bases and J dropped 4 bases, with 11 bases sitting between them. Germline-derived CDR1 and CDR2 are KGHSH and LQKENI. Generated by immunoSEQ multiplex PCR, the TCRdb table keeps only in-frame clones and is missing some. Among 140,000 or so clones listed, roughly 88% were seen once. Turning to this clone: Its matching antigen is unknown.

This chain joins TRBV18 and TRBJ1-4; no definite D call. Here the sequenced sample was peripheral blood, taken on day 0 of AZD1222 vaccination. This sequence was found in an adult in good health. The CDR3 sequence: CASSPITTNNEKLFF. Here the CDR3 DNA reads TGTGCCAGCTCACCAATTACCACGAATAATGAAAAACTGTTTTTT.